Presented here are 28 T cell receptor beta chains from one specimen sequenced in a study of cytomegalovirus exposure and HLA in healthy donors. PCR primers comprised 60 Vbeta and 13 Jbeta primers. Repertoires were generated with immunoSEQ multiplex PCR, while TCRdb's copy carries only in-frame clones and drops some. The sample carries about 85,000 clones, 80% recorded once. The source material was PBMCs. The receptors were gathered from a woman aged 45-60 years in good health and CMV-seropositive.

V is TRBV29-1 and J is TRBJ2-3; D ambiguous. Germline loops: CDR1 SQVTM, CDR2 ANQGSEA. V was trimmed by 4 bases and J by 4 bases, leaving 6 bases between them. The CDR3 runs to 11 residues. The CDR3, as DNA: TGCAGCGTTGTCCGGGCAGATACGCAGTATTTT. This codes for CSVVRADTQYF.

The rearrangement uses TRBV6-6 and TRBJ2-2; no definite D call. The CDR3 runs to 14 residues. Germline V gene data show CDR1 as MNHNY and CDR2 as SVGAGI (reference sequence). Trimming pared 2 bases from V and 4 bases from J, leaving 8 bases between. The CDR3 sequence is CASSYHWSTGELFF. The CDR3 nucleotides read TGTGCCAGCAGTTACCACTGGAGCACCGGGGAGCTGTTTTTT.

The chain is built from TRBV5-1 and TRBJ1-2, with a tentative D call TRBD1 (6 bases). Trimming took off 2 bases at V and 5 bases at J, with 19 bases between the two ends. The germline V gene has CDR1 SGHRS and CDR2 YFSETQ. CDR3 length equals 16 residues. The CDR3 spells CASSLQGDEFRYGYTF. In nucleotides, the CDR3 is TGCGCCAGCAGCTTACAGGGAGACGAATTTCGGTATGGCTACACCTTC.

The genes are TRBV5-4 and TRBJ2-3; TRBD1 might be the D (5 bases). Deletions cut 3 bases from V and 4 bases from J, with 9 bases between. The V gene's germline CDR1 is SGHNT and CDR2 YYREEE (reference sequence). The CDR3 covers 13 residues. The CDR3 sequence is CASSWGLADTQYF. Written as DNA, the CDR3 is TGTGCCAGCAGCTGGGGCTTAGCAGATACGCAGTATTTT.

The chain couples TRBV6-5 to TRBJ2-7, with unresolved D. CDR1 and CDR2 from the germline V gene are MNHEY and SVGAGI. Trimming stripped 2 bases from V and 3 bases from J, with 8 bases between. The CDR3 is made up of 13 amino acids. CDR3 coding DNA: TGTGCCAGCAGTTACACAGAAAACTACGAGCAGTACTTC. It codes for CASSYTENYEQYF.

This clone was counted a single time. The chain has TRBV4-1 and TRBJ2-3; possibly TRBD2 for D (5 bases). Germline assignment: CDR1 MGHRA and CDR2 YSYEKL. Trimming took off 2 bases at V and 5 bases at J, with 11 bases between the two ends. The CDR3 runs 14 residues. DNA of the CDR3: TGCGCCAGCAGCCAACCGAACGGGGTAGATACGCAGTATTTT. Its translation is CASSQPNGVDTQYF.

The J gene is TRBJ1-4, the V gene TRBV7-6; D perhaps matches TRBD1 (5 bases). The CDR3 covers 18 residues. Trimming stripped 6 bases from V and 5 bases from J, with 25 bases between. Germline lookup yields CDR1 SGHVS and CDR2 FNYEAQ. CDR3 coding DNA: TGTGCCAGCAGTTCCCCATTGACCAGGGAGGAGGGAAATGAAAAACTGTTTTTT. The encoded protein is CASSSPLTREEGNEKLFF.

This clone has only a few counts. The rearrangement joins TRBV19 to TRBJ2-5, with 7 bases aligning to TRBD2. The CDR3 loop spans 15 amino acids. In germline, CDR1 is LNHDA, CDR2 SQIVND (reference sequence). J lost 2 bases, V lost 3 bases, and 6 bases had no gene match. The DNA of the CDR3 is TGTGCCAGTAGTATGGGCGGGGGAGGGCAAGAGACCCAGTACTTC. The encoded protein is CASSMGGGGQETQYF.

This clone has only one observation. The chain carries TRBV9 and TRBJ1-6; D is unclear. Germline CDR1 SGDLS, CDR2 YYNGEE. V was cut by 2 bases and J by 0 bases, with 15 bases left in between. The CDR3 loop spans 18 amino acids. The CDR3 DNA follows: TGTGCCAGCAGCGTCCGGGGAGGAAAAAACTCCTATAATTCACCCCTCCACTTT. Protein product: CASSVRGGKNSYNSPLHF.

The rearrangement joins TRBV2 to TRBJ1-5, with D maybe TRBD1 (5 bases). The ends were cut back, 6 bases at V and 4 bases at J, with 16 bases in the middle. CDR1 SNHLY and CDR2 FYNNEI come from the germline V gene. This CDR3 has 15 residues. DNA for the CDR3: TGTGCCAGCAGCCCCGAGGCGCAGGGAAATCAGCCCCAGCATTTT. Protein sequence: CASSPEAQGNQPQHF.

V gene TRBV30 combines with J gene TRBJ2-1; tentative D call: TRBD2 (6 bases). The CDR3 sequence is 16 residues long. V lost 2 bases, J lost 4 bases, and 18 bases lay in between. Germline V lookup: CDR1 GTSNPN, CDR2 SVGIG (reference sequence). CDR3 amino acids: CAWSSGGGSLYNEQFF. DNA of the CDR3: TGTGCCTGGAGTTCGGGTGGGGGGTCCCTGTACAATGAGCAGTTCTTC.

The rearrangement uses TRBV11-2 and TRBJ1-2; tentatively, D is TRBD1 (6 bases). The CDR3 spans 17 residues. The germline V gene encodes CDR1 SGHAT and CDR2 FQNNGV. Trimming pared 6 bases from V and 7 bases from J, leaving 27 bases between. This CDR3 is CASRRSPQGRGASGYTF. CDR3 bases: TGTGCCAGCAGACGGTCCCCTCAGGGGCGAGGAGCAAGTGGCTACACCTTC. The full variable domain, in which reference TRBV11-2 and TRBJ1-2 provide the parts outside the CDR3, is EAGVAQSPRYKIIEKRQSVAFWCNPISGHATLYWYQQILGQGPKLLIQFQNNGVVDDSQLPKDRFSAERLKGVDSTLKIQPAKLEDSAVYLCASRRSPQGRGASGYTFGSGTRLTVV.

J is TRBJ1-1 and V is TRBV7-2; 7 nucleotides match TRBD1. J gave up 0 bases and V 1 base, and 2 bases lay outside the gene matches. Germline V gives CDR1 SGHTA, CDR2 FQGNSA. The CDR3 runs 15 residues. The DNA of the CDR3 is TGTGCCAGCAGCTTAGTAGGGGGCCTGAACACTGAAGCTTTCTTT. Protein product: CASSLVGGLNTEAFF.

This clone has just a few counts. This rearrangement joins TRBV6-1 to TRBJ1-5; TRBD1 matches at 7 bases. This CDR3 contains 14 residues. V was clipped by 4 bases and J by 7 bases; unmatched bases: 7. In germline, CDR1 is MNHNS, CDR2 SASEGT. CDR3 DNA sequence: TGTGCCAGCAGTGGACAGGGTACGAGACAGCCCCAGCATTTT. This encodes CASSGQGTRQPQHF.

The CDR3 loop reads CSAKRTQNTGELFF. CDR3 DNA sequence: TGCAGCGCCAAGCGAACACAAAACACCGGGGAGCTGTTTTTT. V and J are TRBV29-1 and TRBJ2-2; D unresolved. There are 14 residues in the CDR3. Trimming stripped 7 bases from V and 2 bases from J, with 14 bases between. Germline V gene data show CDR1 as SQVTM and CDR2 as ANQGSEA.

This chain links TRBV6-1 with TRBJ1-2, with D possibly matching TRBD1 (5 bases). The CDR3 loop spans 15 amino acids. Germline lookup yields CDR1 MNHNS and CDR2 SASEGT. The V end lost 1 base, the J end lost 4 bases, and 13 bases lay between the germline ends. CDR3 DNA: TGTGCCAGCAGTGAAGGCGCAGGGCAGTCCTATGGCTACACCTTC. Translation: CASSEGAGQSYGYTF.

CDR3 protein: CASSLEEVVGHTQYF. CDR3 bases: TGTGCCAGCAGCTTAGAGGAGGTGGTCGGCCATACGCAGTATTTT. The gene calls are TRBV7-9 and TRBJ2-3, with D perhaps matching TRBD2 (5 bases). Germline values: CDR1 SEHNR, CDR2 FQNEAQ (reference sequence). Trimming stripped 1 base from V and 7 bases from J, with 15 bases between. The CDR3 sequence is 15 residues long.

V is TRBV5-1 and J is TRBJ2-3; 7 nucleotides line up with TRBD2. The germline V gene encodes CDR1 SGHRS and CDR2 YFSETQ. This CDR3 has 16 residues. J lost 6 bases, V lost 3 bases, and 13 bases had no gene match. This CDR3 is CASSSVRPGLVDTQYF. The CDR3, as DNA: TGCGCCAGCAGCTCAGTCCGACCCGGACTAGTTGATACGCAGTATTTT.

This clone occurred a few times. In DNA, the CDR3 is TGTGCCAGTAAGCAAGGACAGGGAGTCTACGAGCAGTACGTC. It is translated as CASKQGQGVYEQYV. V is TRBV19 and J is TRBJ2-7; TRBD1 aligns across 8 bases. CDR1 is LNHDA and CDR2 is SQIVND in the germline V gene (reference sequence). The junction had 8 bases not matched to a gene; V was cut back by 7 bases and J by 3 bases. The CDR3 is 14 residues long.

The sample holds one count of this clone. J is TRBJ1-2 and V is TRBV18; 9 nucleotides match TRBD1. The CDR3 extends over 15 amino acids. The trim removed 3 bases at V and 3 bases at J, leaving 5 bases unmatched. Germline V CDR1 and CDR2: KGHSH, LQKENI. This chain's CDR3 is CASSPTQGADYGYTF. CDR3 nucleotides: TGTGCCAGCTCACCCACACAGGGGGCCGACTATGGCTACACCTTC. Combining the CDR3 with reference TRBV18 and TRBJ1-2 gives the whole variable domain NAGVMQNPRHLVRRRGQEARLRCSPMKGHSHVYWYRQLPEEGLKFMVYLQKENIIDESGMPKERFSAEFPKEGPSILRIQQVVRGDSAAYFCASSPTQGADYGYTFGSGTRLTVV.

The chain employs TRBV5-6 and TRBJ1-1; D call uncertain. This CDR3 contains 14 residues. CDR1 SGHDT and CDR2 YYEEEE come from the germline V gene. V was clipped by 0 bases and J by 4 bases, with 10 bases between them. The CDR3 here is CASSLGGWSTEAFF. The CDR3 coding sequence is TGTGCCAGCAGCTTGGGAGGTTGGTCCACTGAAGCTTTCTTT.

The table lists this clone with a count of one. The chain links TRBV10-2 to TRBJ2-1; 12 bases match TRBD2. V dropped 3 bases and J dropped 6; count of bases not matched to a gene: 3. Looked up from germline, CDR1 is WSHSY and CDR2 is SAAADI. The CDR3 spans 15 residues. In nucleotides, the CDR3 is TGCGCCAGCAGTGAAGGACTAGCGGGGCGCAATGAGCAGTTCTTC. This gives the protein CASSEGLAGRNEQFF.

Here the CDR3 reads CASSPGTGSNTEAFF. The DNA for the CDR3 is TGTGCCAGCTCACCCGGGACAGGGTCGAACACTGAAGCTTTCTTT. The gene calls are TRBV18 and TRBJ1-1; 9 positions agree with TRBD1. J lost 1 base, V lost 3 bases, and 3 bases had no gene match. Germline V gene lookup returns CDR1 KGHSH and CDR2 LQKENI. This CDR3 is 15 amino acids long.

The rearrangement links TRBV14 to TRBJ2-1; D remains unclear. From germline, CDR1 is SGHDN and CDR2 FVKESK. The CDR3 totals 15 residues. Trimming took 0 bases from V and 3 from J, leaving 9 bases between them. CDR3 nucleotide sequence: TGTGCCAGCAGCCAAGATATGAGACTCTACAATGAGCAGTTCTTC. Residues: CASSQDMRLYNEQFF.

About this clone itself: An end of the junction does not agree with germline; a read error may underlie this. The V and J genes are TRBV7-7 and TRBJ2-5; 8 bases match TRBD1. CDR1 is SSHAT, CDR2 FNYEAQ, per germline (reference sequence). The CDR3 consists of 14 residues. The CDR3 region has the DNA TGTGCTAGCAGCTTTCAGGGGGCTTTGGAGACCCAGTACTTC. This encodes CASSFQGALETQYF.

The V and J genes are TRBV5-4 and TRBJ1-5, with 9 positions matching TRBD1. The CDR3 extends over 15 amino acids. Trimming at V came to 3 bases and at J to 2 bases, leaving 3 bases not matched to a gene. Per the germline V gene, CDR1 is SGHNT and CDR2 is YYREEE (reference sequence). Written as DNA, the CDR3 is TGTGCCAGCAGCTCACAGGGGGCGGGCAATCAGCCCCAGCATTTT. Its protein product is CASSSQGAGNQPQHF. Based on the CDR3 plus reference TRBV5-4 and TRBJ1-5, the full variable domain is ETGVTQSPTHLIKTRGQQVTLRCSSQSGHNTVSWYQQALGQGPQFIFQYYREEENGRGNFPPRFSGLQFPNYSSELNVNALELDDSALYLCASSSQGAGNQPQHFGDGTRLSIL.

This chain connects TRBV29-1 to TRBJ2-3; D remains ambiguous. The CDR3 totals 15 residues. Trimming stripped 4 bases from V and 0 bases from J, with 14 bases between. CDR1 SQVTM and CDR2 ANQGSEA come from the germline V gene. CDR3 amino acids: CSVVPRLSSTDTQYF. The CDR3 DNA follows: TGCAGCGTTGTTCCCCGACTCAGTAGCACAGATACGCAGTATTTT.

The chain employs TRBV6-5 and TRBJ1-1; D unresolved. Per the germline V gene, CDR1 is MNHEY and CDR2 is SVGAGI. Trimming pared 5 bases from V and 0 bases from J, leaving 7 bases between. The CDR3 is 13 residues long. The CDR3 reads CASSATVNTEAFF. The DNA for the CDR3 is TGTGCCAGCAGTGCTACAGTGAACACTGAAGCTTTCTTT.